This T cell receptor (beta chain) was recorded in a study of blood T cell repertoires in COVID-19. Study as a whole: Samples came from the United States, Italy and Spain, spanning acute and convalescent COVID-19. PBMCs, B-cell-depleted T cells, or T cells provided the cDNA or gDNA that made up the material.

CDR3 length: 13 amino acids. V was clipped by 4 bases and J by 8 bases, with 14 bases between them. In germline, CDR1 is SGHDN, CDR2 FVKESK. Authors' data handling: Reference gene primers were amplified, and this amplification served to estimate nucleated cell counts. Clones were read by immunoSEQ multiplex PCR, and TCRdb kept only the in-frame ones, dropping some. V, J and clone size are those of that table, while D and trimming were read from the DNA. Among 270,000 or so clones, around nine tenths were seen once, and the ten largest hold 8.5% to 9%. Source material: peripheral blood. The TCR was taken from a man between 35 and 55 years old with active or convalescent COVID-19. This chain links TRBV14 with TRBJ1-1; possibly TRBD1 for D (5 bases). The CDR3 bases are TGTGCCAGCAGCCCGGGGGGAGGGTCAGAAGCTTTCTTT. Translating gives CASSPGGGSEAFF.